The 15 T cell receptor beta chains below come from one sample, sequenced in a study of blood T cell repertoires in COVID-19. Produced via immunoSEQ multiplex PCR; TCRdb's table is partial and in-frame only. The table shows some 260,000 clones, with 88% occurring only once. The sample taken for sequencing was peripheral blood. All receptors come from a woman in her 30s with COVID-19, enrolled during active disease.

This clone was seen a few times. J is TRBJ1-2 and V is TRBV7-9, with TRBD1 matching over 8 bases. Germline V gene lookup returns CDR1 SEHNR and CDR2 FQNEAQ (reference sequence). CDR3 length: 14 residues. The V segment lost 1 base and the J segment 7 bases; nucleotides outside the gene matches: 5. The CDR3 reads CASSLETGTGGYTF. CDR3 DNA sequence: TGTGCCAGCAGCTTAGAAACCGGGACAGGTGGCTACACCTTC.

The V and J genes are TRBV10-2 and TRBJ2-7; 8 positions agree with TRBD1. The trim removed 2 bases at V and 3 bases at J, leaving 12 bases unmatched. The CDR3 contains 17 residues. The V gene's germline CDR1 is WSHSY and CDR2 SAAADI. This chain's CDR3 is CASSETPGGAGNYEQYF. The CDR3 bases are TGCGCCAGCAGTGAGACGCCAGGGGGCGCCGGCAACTACGAGCAGTACTTC.

The chain employs TRBV23-1 and TRBJ2-1; 10 nucleotides align to TRBD1. TRBV23-1 is an open reading frame whose function is uncertain. The CDR3 runs 19 residues. V lost 10 bases and J lost 12; bases outside the gene matches: 30. CDR3 amino acids: CATLKPPGTGDFWGAGQFF. Written as DNA, the CDR3 is TGCGCCACCCTGAAACCTCCCGGGACAGGGGACTTTTGGGGGGCGGGGCAGTTCTTC.

This clone was seen a single time. The chain uses TRBV5-5 and TRBJ1-4, with a possible D match to TRBD1 (5 bases). The V gene's germline CDR1 is SGHKS and CDR2 YYEKEE (reference sequence). Trimming cost V 4 bases and J 7 bases, with 17 bases left between them. The CDR3 contains 15 residues. The CDR3 region is CASSQAGLVGEKLFF. For the CDR3, the DNA is TGTGCCAGCAGCCAAGCAGGGCTGGTTGGTGAAAAACTGTTTTTT. Based on the CDR3 plus reference TRBV5-5 and TRBJ1-4, the full variable domain is DAGVTQSPTHLIKTRGQQVTLRCSPISGHKSVSWYQQVLGQGPQFIFQYYEKEERGRGNFPDRFSARQFPNYSSELNVNALLLGDSALYLCASSQAGLVGEKLFFGSGTQLSVL.

Only one count was recorded for this clone. The sample contains more than one DNA sequence encoding this CDR3. The gene calls are TRBV12-3 or TRBV12-4 and TRBJ1-1, with D possibly matching TRBD1 (5 bases). V lost 3 bases and J 5 bases, leaving 7 bases between the germline ends. CDR3 length equals 12 residues. The CDR3 DNA is TGTGCCAGCAGTTTTACAGGTACTGAAGCTTTCTTT. Protein: CASSFTGTEAFF.

The chain couples TRBV4-2 to TRBJ2-1, with 12 bases aligning to TRBD2. The CDR3 totals 15 residues. Trimming cost V 1 base and J 7 bases; bases outside gene matches: 2. The V gene's germline CDR1 is LGHNA and CDR2 YNFKEQ. CDR3 bases: TGTGCCAGCAGCCAAGCTAGCGGGGGGGCGAATGAGCAGTTCTTC. The encoded protein is CASSQASGGANEQFF.

The chain combines TRBV9 with TRBJ2-1; 11 bases align to TRBD2. Losses at the gene ends were 3 bases for V and 9 bases for J; bases not matched to a gene: 8. CDR3 length equals 15 residues. Looked up from germline, CDR1 is SGDLS and CDR2 is YYNGEE. The CDR3 loop reads CASSDLAGGQSEQFF. As DNA, the CDR3 is TGTGCCAGCAGCGATCTAGCGGGGGGCCAAAGTGAGCAGTTCTTC.

This clone has a single count. The rearrangement joins TRBV6-2 or TRBV6-3 to TRBJ2-2; 10 positions match TRBD2. CDR1 and CDR2 from the germline V gene are MNHEY and SVGEGT. The CDR3 totals 16 residues. The V and J ends lost 6 bases and 6 bases, in that order; junction bases with no gene match: 10. CDR3 nucleotide sequence: TGTGCCAGCAGCGAGCGGGGGGGCCGAACGCCCGGGGAGCTGTTTTTT. The encoded protein is CASSERGGRTPGELFF.

J is TRBJ1-5 and V is TRBV5-5; D ambiguous. V was clipped by 0 bases and J by 5 bases, with 9 bases between them. The CDR3 length is 14 residues. The germline V gene encodes CDR1 SGHKS and CDR2 YYEKEE (reference sequence). This CDR3 is CASSLDSGYQPQHF. CDR3 coding DNA: TGTGCCAGCAGCTTGGATTCAGGATATCAGCCCCAGCATTTT.

The V gene is TRBV11-3, the J gene TRBJ2-1, with no clear D. The CDR3 consists of 17 residues. CDR1 is SGHNT and CDR2 is YENEEA in the germline V gene. V lost 5 bases and J 0 bases, leaving 17 bases between the germline ends. The CDR3 DNA is TGTGCCAGCAGCCCCCCTGTCGGCAGCGTCTCCTACAATGAGCAGTTCTTC. This encodes CASSPPVGSVSYNEQFF. Supplemented by reference TRBV11-3 and TRBJ2-1, the full variable domain reads EAGVVQSPRYKIIEKKQPVAFWCNPISGHNTLYWYLQNLGQGPELLIRYENEEAVDDSQLPKDRFSAERLKGVDSTLKIQPAELGDSAVYLCASSPPVGSVSYNEQFFGPGTRLTVL.

The chain links TRBV13 to TRBJ2-6; TRBD1 matches 12 bases. The CDR3 is made up of 17 amino acids. V dropped 4 bases and J dropped 2; count of bases not matched to a gene: 3. Germline CDR1 reads PRHDT; CDR2 reads FYEKMQ (reference sequence). CDR3 sequence reads: CASSWGQGATGANVLTF. The CDR3 nucleotides read TGTGCCAGCAGCTGGGGACAGGGGGCGACTGGGGCCAACGTCCTGACTTTC.

In this sample, this clone turned up a few times. The chain is built from TRBV11-2 and TRBJ1-2; 9 bases agree with TRBD1. Germline CDR1 reads SGHAT; CDR2 reads FQNNGV. V trimming: 3 bases; J trimming: 0 bases; junction bases outside the gene matches: 2. This CDR3 contains 15 residues. In DNA form, the CDR3 reads TGTGCCAGCAGCTTGTACAGGGGGCCTAACTATGGCTACACCTTC. This codes for CASSLYRGPNYGYTF.

This clone came up once. V is TRBV5-4 and J is TRBJ2-1, with TRBD1 matching 12 bases. Germline-derived CDR1 and CDR2 are SGHNT and YYREEE (reference sequence). J was trimmed by 7 bases and V by 6 bases; bases with no gene match: 11. The CDR3 runs 16 residues. The CDR3: CASNRLGQGAGNEQFF. In DNA, the CDR3 is TGTGCCAGCAATAGGCTGGGACAGGGGGCTGGTAATGAGCAGTTCTTC.

The chain links TRBV18 to TRBJ1-4; D gene ambiguous. The CDR3 consists of 16 residues. V was pared by 1 base and J by 0 bases, with 9 bases between. Per germline, CDR1 KGHSH and CDR2 LQKENI. DNA for the CDR3: TGTGCCAGCTCACCACAGCGCTCCTCAACTAATGAAAAACTGTTTTTT. Translation: CASSPQRSSTNEKLFF.

The chain employs TRBV3-1 (or the pseudogene TRBV3-2) and TRBJ2-1; 8 bases are a match to TRBD2. The CDR3 sequence is 15 residues long. CDR1 is LGHDT and CDR2 is YNNKEL in the germline V gene (reference sequence). The V segment lost 4 bases and the J segment 1 base; nucleotides outside the gene matches: 3. The CDR3 region is CASSLSGTSYNEQFF. The CDR3, as DNA: TGTGCCAGCAGCCTTAGCGGGACATCCTACAATGAGCAGTTCTTC.